This is a list of T cell receptor beta chains from one sample in a study of cytomegalovirus exposure and HLA in healthy donors. Sequencing used immunoSEQ multiplex PCR; TCRdb keeps in-frame clones, though not all of them. The profile shows around 150,000 clones, roughly 85% of them singletons. The specimen was PBMCs. The receptors were gathered from a man aged 18 to 35 in good health and CMV-seropositive. The CDR3 runs from the conserved cysteine through the conserved F or W. The D gene is left open where the match is weak. Not every row has a clone size; where given, it reads once, few, many or a size class.

V gene,D gene,clone size,J gene,CDR3 protein,CDR3 DNA
TRBV7-2,TRBD2,-,TRBJ2-2,CASSFSSAGGSTGELFF,TGTGCCAGCAGCTTTTCTTCAGCGGGGGGCAGTACCGGGGAGCTGTTTTTT
TRBV9,TRBD2,-,TRBJ2-3,CASSGEGLAGADTQYF,TGTGCCAGCAGCGGGGAGGGACTAGCGGGGGCAGATACGCAGTATTTT
TRBV9,TRBD1,-,TRBJ1-2,CASSVGWDRGYGYTF,TGTGCCAGCAGCGTAGGTTGGGACAGGGGTTATGGCTACACCTTC
TRBV27,-,-,TRBJ1-4,CASSRIQGNEKLFF,TGTGCCAGCAGCCGAATACAGGGTAATGAAAAACTGTTTTTT
TRBV2,-,-,TRBJ2-2,CASSENLGGHTGELFF,TGTGCCAGCAGTGAAAACTTGGGGGGTCACACCGGGGAGCTGTTTTTT
TRBV5-1,TRBD1,-,TRBJ2-5,CASSPSGGQETQYF,TGCGCCAGCAGCCCGTCAGGGGGACAAGAGACCCAGTACTTC
TRBV10-3,-,-,TRBJ1-1,CAISESISLDTEAFF,TGTGCCATCAGTGAGTCGATTTCACTTGACACTGAAGCTTTCTTT
TRBV7-7,-,-,TRBJ2-3,CASNRGLKDTQYF,TGTGCCAGCAACCGCGGATTAAAAGATACGCAGTATTTT
TRBV4-1,-,few,TRBJ2-5,CASSQGLVGETQYF,TGCGCCAGCAGCCAAGGACTAGTTGGAGAGACCCAGTACTTC
TRBV19,-,-,TRBJ1-1,CASSPGTEAFF,TGTGCCAGTAGCCCGGGCACTGAAGCTTTCTTT
TRBV9,-,-,TRBJ1-2,CASSVAAHGYTF,TGTGCCAGCAGCGTGGCAGCGCATGGCTACACCTTC
TRBV5-4,-,-,TRBJ1-1,CASSLGSGVPLQGTEAFF,TGTGCCAGCAGCTTGGGGTCAGGGGTCCCCCTACAAGGTACTGAAGCTTTCTTT
TRBV7-9,TRBD2,-,TRBJ2-5,CASSFGLAEYQETQYF,TGTGCCAGCAGCTTCGGACTAGCAGAGTACCAAGAGACCCAGTACTTC
TRBV4-3,-,-,TRBJ1-1,CASSDGGKAFF,TGCGCCAGCAGCGACGGGGGGAAAGCTTTCTTT
TRBV7-6,TRBD1,once,TRBJ1-1,CASSLGQGATEAFF,TGTGCCAGCAGCTTAGGACAGGGGGCAACTGAAGCTTTCTTT
TRBV6-4,TRBD2,-,TRBJ2-3,CASNVLGLAGGPAWLDTQYF,TGTGCCAGCAATGTGCTCGGACTAGCGGGGGGCCCGGCATGGTTGGATACGCAGTATTTT
TRBV7-9,-,-,TRBJ2-5,CASSLGRGERETQYF,TGTGCCAGCAGCTTAGGGCGGGGCGAGAGGGAGACCCAGTACTTC
TRBV21-1,-,-,TRBJ1-5,CASTYQKGGQPQHF,TGTGCCAGCACATACCAAAAGGGAGGCCAGCCCCAGCATTTT
TRBV6-5,-,-,TRBJ2-7,CASREQGIGEQYF,TGTGCCAGCCGGGAACAGGGAATTGGGGAGCAGTACTTC
TRBV7-2,-,-,TRBJ1-2,CASSDNIGRFEYGYTF,TGTGCCAGCAGCGACAATATTGGGCGTTTTGAGTATGGCTACACCTTC
TRBV11-2,TRBD1,-,TRBJ2-7,CASSLKVGGPYEQYF,TGTGCCAGCAGCTTAAAAGTAGGGGGCCCCTACGAGCAGTACTTC
TRBV5-4,-,few,TRBJ1-1,CASSLGTGYTEAFF,TGTGCCAGCAGCTTGGGTACAGGGTACACTGAAGCTTTCTTT
TRBV30,TRBD1,-,TRBJ1-6,CAWSVQGAGSPLHF,TGTGCCTGGAGTGTACAGGGGGCGGGTTCACCCCTCCACTTT
TRBV11-3,-,-,TRBJ1-1,CASSLEQLNTEAFF,TGTGCCAGCAGCTTAGAACAATTGAACACTGAAGCTTTCTTT
TRBV5-1,TRBD2,-,TRBJ2-2,CASSLGSSGNTGELFF,TGCGCCAGCAGCTTGGGTTCTAGCGGGAACACCGGGGAGCTGTTTTTT
TRBV21-1,-,once,TRBJ1-5,CASSKEGEGADQLNQPQHF,TGTGCCAGCAGCAAAGAAGGAGAGGGGGCCGACCAACTCAATCAGCCCCAGCATTTT
TRBV10-3,-,once,TRBJ1-1,CAISESKDSMNTEAFF,TGTGCCATCAGTGAGTCGAAAGACAGCATGAACACTGAAGCTTTCTTT
TRBV7-2,-,-,TRBJ2-7,CASSLAFGYEQYF,TGTGCCAGCAGCTTAGCGTTCGGCTACGAGCAGTACTTC
TRBV28,-,-,TRBJ1-1,CASSLGGTSPEAFF,TGTGCCAGCAGTTTGGGGGGAACTAGCCCTGAAGCTTTCTTT
TRBV5-1,TRBD1,once,TRBJ1-2,CASSRQGEFEGYTF,TGCGCCAGCAGTCGACAGGGGGAATTCGAGGGCTACACCTTC
TRBV19,TRBD2,-,TRBJ2-1,CASSIAGGPSEQFF,TGTGCCAGTAGTATAGCGGGGGGGCCTAGTGAGCAGTTCTTC
TRBV18,TRBD2,-,TRBJ2-1,CASSPPGGGRDNEQFF,TGTGCCAGCTCACCTCCGGGGGGGGGCCGGGACAATGAGCAGTTCTTC
TRBV6-5,TRBD2,-,TRBJ2-1,CASSSLAGGVNEQFF,TGTGCCAGCAGTTCCCTAGCGGGGGGGGTGAATGAGCAGTTCTTC